One and the same sample provided the 19 T cell receptor beta chains below, sequenced in a study of blood T cell repertoires in COVID-19. Data came from immunoSEQ multiplex PCR; TCRdb stores just in-frame clones and leaves some out. In the table there are approximately 270,000 clones, about 80% of which are singletons. Sequencing input: peripheral blood. The origin of the receptors is a person aged 70 to 85 with COVID-19, enrolled during active disease.

Relative to its sample, this clone is large (0.1 to 1%). The rearrangement uses TRBV29-1 and TRBJ2-2; D unclear. The CDR3 is 12 residues long. Per germline, CDR1 SQVTM and CDR2 ANQGSEA. V was clipped by 5 bases and J by 3 bases, with 7 bases between them. CDR3 in DNA: TGCAGCGTTCCGACTGACACCGGGGAGCTGTTTTTT. The encoded protein is CSVPTDTGELFF.

This clone was counted once. The CDR3 DNA sequence: TGTGCCAGCAGCTTAGGGGGGACAGGGACTGGGGCCAACGTCCTGACTTTC. It translates to CASSLGGTGTGANVLTF. The rearrangement joins TRBV7-6 to TRBJ2-6; 9 nucleotides match TRBD1. In germline, CDR1 is SGHVS, CDR2 FNYEAQ. The CDR3 loop spans 17 amino acids. The trim removed 1 base at V and 2 bases at J, leaving 3 bases unmatched.

V is TRBV7-2 and J is TRBJ2-3, with 10 bases fitting TRBD2. V shed 2 bases and J 2 bases; nucleotides not matched to a gene: 4. The germline V gene has CDR1 SGHTA and CDR2 FQGNSA. CDR3 length: 16 residues. The chain's CDR3 is CASSLQAGGFTDTQYF. As DNA, the CDR3 is TGTGCCAGCAGCTTACAAGCGGGGGGGTTCACAGATACGCAGTATTTT. The full variable domain, with the rest looked up from reference TRBV7-2 and TRBJ2-3, is GAGVSQSPSNKVTEKGKDVELRCDPISGHTALYWYRQSLGQGLEFLIYFQGNSAPDKSGLPSDRFSAERTGGSVSTLTIQRTQQEDSAVYLCASSLQAGGFTDTQYFGPGTRLTVL.

This clone was found once. V and J are TRBV7-9 and TRBJ1-1; no clear D. V shed 3 bases and J shed 1 base, with 15 bases lying between them. Germline CDR1 and CDR2: SEHNR and FQNEAQ (reference sequence). The CDR3 consists of 16 residues. CDR3 sequence (DNA): TGTGCCAGCAGCTTTTATGCAGCCGGGAAGAACACTGAAGCTTTCTTT. Amino acids: CASSFYAAGKNTEAFF.

In this sample, this clone turned up a few times. The gene calls are TRBV4-3 and TRBJ1-2, with 8 bases fitting TRBD1. This CDR3 is 15 amino acids long. The V and J ends lost 3 bases and 7 bases, in that order; junction bases with no gene match: 10. In germline, CDR1 is LGHNA, CDR2 YSLEER. CDR3 loop: CASSHQDRGLGGYTF. DNA of the CDR3: TGCGCCAGCAGCCACCAAGACAGGGGCCTCGGTGGCTACACCTTC.

The chain recombines TRBV25-1 with TRBJ2-7; 7 bases line up with TRBD1. Looked up from germline, CDR1 is MGHDK and CDR2 is SYGVNS. Unmatched junction bases numbered 2, after V lost 4 bases and J lost 2 bases. The CDR3 covers 13 residues. The CDR3 nucleotides read TGTGCCAGCAGTGGGACAGGAGCCTACGAGCAGTACTTC. Encoded protein: CASSGTGAYEQYF.

The CDR3 region is CASSFLTGTFEKLFF. The CDR3 DNA reads TGTGCCAGCAGTTTTTTGACAGGGACCTTTGAAAAACTGTTTTTT. The chain uses TRBV25-1 and TRBJ1-4; TRBD1 aligns across 7 bases. The CDR3 contains 15 residues. The germline V gene encodes CDR1 MGHDK and CDR2 SYGVNS. After removal of 5 bases from V and 7 bases from J, the junction contained 10 bases not matched to a gene.

J is TRBJ2-7 and V is TRBV21-1; the table's D gene call, TRBD2, was not cross checked with the DNA. TRBV21-1 is labeled a pseudogene. This CDR3 is built from 19 residues. CDR3 in DNA: TGTGCCAGCAGCAAGGAGGGGCGGGAGGGAGCCCTAACGAGTACCGAGCAGTACTTC. Its protein product is CASSKEGREGALTSTEQYF.

The rearrangement uses TRBV4-2 and TRBJ2-7, with 9 bases lining up with TRBD2. V trimming: 0 bases; J trimming: 2 bases; junction bases outside the gene matches: 2. Per the germline V gene, CDR1 is LGHNA and CDR2 is YNFKEQ. CDR3 length equals 15 residues. DNA of the CDR3: TGTGCCAGCAGCCAAGAAGCGGGAGGACCCTACGAGCAGTACTTC. This sequence encodes CASSQEAGGPYEQYF.

CDR3 residues: CASSYRVGGLSNEQFF. DNA of the CDR3: TGTGCCAGCAGCTACCGGGTCGGGGGGCTTTCAAATGAGCAGTTCTTC. V usage is TRBV7-2 and J usage is TRBJ2-1, with D possibly being TRBD2 (7 bases). V was trimmed by 4 bases and J by 7 bases, leaving 20 bases between them. The CDR3 extends over 16 amino acids. Germline loops: CDR1 SGHTA, CDR2 FQGNSA.

V gene TRBV14 combines with J gene TRBJ1-1; D is possibly TRBD1 (6 bases). CDR3 length equals 15 residues. The germline V and J ends were trimmed by 4 bases and 0 bases, with 12 bases remaining between them. Per the germline V gene, CDR1 is SGHDN and CDR2 is FVKESK. The CDR3 sequence: CASSRQGILNTEAFF. CDR3 DNA: TGTGCCAGCAGCCGGCAGGGGATATTGAACACTGAAGCTTTCTTT.

The rearrangement links TRBV14 to TRBJ2-3, with 11 positions matching TRBD1. Trimming took 0 bases from V and 6 from J; bases not matched to a gene: 8. The CDR3 loop spans 17 amino acids. Germline CDR1 is SGHDN and CDR2 is FVKESK. CDR3 sequence: CASSQDWTGGGFDTQYF. The CDR3 nucleotides read TGTGCCAGCAGCCAAGATTGGACAGGGGGCGGCTTCGATACGCAGTATTTT.

This rearrangement joins TRBV19 to TRBJ1-2; D may be TRBD1 (5 bases). V lost 8 bases to trimming and J lost 3 bases, with 13 bases between them. CDR3 length equals 13 residues. Germline V CDR1 and CDR2: LNHDA, SQIVND (reference sequence). The chain's CDR3 is CASGRARDYGYTF. The DNA for the CDR3 is TGTGCCAGTGGAAGGGCCAGGGACTATGGCTACACCTTC.

The chain links TRBV2 to TRBJ1-3; TRBD1 matches at 7 bases. Germline V gives CDR1 SNHLY, CDR2 FYNNEI. V lost 6 bases to trimming and J lost 8 bases; unmatched junction nucleotides: 13. The CDR3 length is 15 residues. The CDR3 coding sequence is TGTGCCAGCAGACGACAGGGCGGGCCGAATTACACCATATATTTT. Amino acids: CASRRQGGPNYTIYF.

The chain couples TRBV24-1 to TRBJ2-1, with a possible D match to TRBD2 (5 bases). Deletions cut 1 base from V and 10 bases from J, with 7 bases between. The germline gives CDR1 KGHDR, CDR2 SFDVKD. The length of the CDR3 is 12 residues. CDR3 protein: CATSDFREEQFF. As DNA, the CDR3 is TGTGCCACCAGTGATTTCCGGGAAGAGCAGTTCTTC.

The chain combines TRBV15 with TRBJ1-5; possibly TRBD1 for D (5 bases). Germline V gene lookup returns CDR1 LNHNV and CDR2 YYDKDF (reference sequence). V was pared by 5 bases and J by 2 bases, with 10 bases between. The CDR3 is 14 residues long. The CDR3 loop is CATSDRRGNQPQHF. In DNA, the CDR3 is TGTGCCACCAGCGACAGAAGGGGCAATCAGCCCCAGCATTTT.

The chain recombines TRBV6-6 with TRBJ2-2; TRBD1 matches 9 bases. Germline V gives CDR1 MNHNY, CDR2 SVGAGI (reference sequence). CDR3 length equals 15 residues. J lost 4 bases, V lost 5 bases, and 5 bases had no gene match. As DNA, the CDR3 is TGTGCCAGCAGTAGTGACAGGGGGGTCACCGGGGAGCTGTTTTTT. Protein product: CASSSDRGVTGELFF.

This chain uses TRBV11-3 with TRBJ2-1; D is perhaps TRBD2 (7 bases). Germline V CDR1 and CDR2: SGHNT, YENEEA. The CDR3 has 16 amino acids. Trimming shortened V by 5 bases and J by 2 bases, and 16 bases separated the two germline ends. This chain's CDR3 is CASSQKMGGPYNEQFF. For the CDR3, the DNA is TGTGCCAGCAGCCAAAAGATGGGGGGGCCCTACAATGAGCAGTTCTTC.

The rearrangement joins TRBV7-6 to TRBJ2-7; TRBD2 matches 9 bases. Germline CDR1 SGHVS, CDR2 FNYEAQ. The CDR3 length is 15 residues. Losses at the gene ends were 1 base for V and 0 bases for J; bases not matched to a gene: 1. CDR3 sequence reads: CASSLVSGSSYEQYF. The CDR3 DNA reads TGTGCCAGCAGCTTAGTTAGCGGGAGCTCCTACGAGCAGTACTTC.